The clone carrying this T cell receptor beta chain was found many times. The target antigen is unknown. This sample was included in a study of CD8 T cells in ankylosing spondylitis. Findings and caveats of the study: Matched ankylosing spondylitis synovial fluid reportedly showed significant enrichment of disease-linked clones. Disease-linked clones had a CD8+ phenotype and relatively low frequency in peripheral blood.

TCRdb independently ran MiXCR on the 5' RACE reads; one entry per CDR3 protein. Of about 140,000 distinct CDR3 sequences in the sample, roughly a third are singletons; the top ten hold about 5.5%. The CDR3 runs to 12 residues. V was pared by 4 bases and J by 6 bases, with 4 bases between. The sequencing sample was made of synovial fluid, either unsorted or a sorted T cell fraction (not recorded which). This receptor was obtained from a male donor with ankylosing spondylitis. The rearrangement joins TRBV12-3 or TRBV12-4 to TRBJ1-6; D call uncertain. The CDR3 sequence: CASSYSNSPLHF. CDR3 nucleotide sequence: TGTGCCAGCAGTTACAGTAATTCACCCCTCCACTTT.